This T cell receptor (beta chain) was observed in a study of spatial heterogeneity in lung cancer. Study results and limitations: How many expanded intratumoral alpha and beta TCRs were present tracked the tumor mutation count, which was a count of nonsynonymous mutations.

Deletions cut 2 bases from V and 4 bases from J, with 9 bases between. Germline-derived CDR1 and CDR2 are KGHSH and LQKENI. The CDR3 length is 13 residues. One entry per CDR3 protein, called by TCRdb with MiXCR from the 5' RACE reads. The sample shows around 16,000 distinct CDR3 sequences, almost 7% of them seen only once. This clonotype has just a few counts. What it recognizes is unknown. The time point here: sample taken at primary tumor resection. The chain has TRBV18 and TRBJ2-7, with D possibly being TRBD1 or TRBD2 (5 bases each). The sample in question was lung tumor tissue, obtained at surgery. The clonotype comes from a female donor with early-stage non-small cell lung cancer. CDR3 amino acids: CASSPTRGYEQYF. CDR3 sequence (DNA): TGTGCCAGCTCACCAACGAGGGGATACGAGCAGTACTTC.